This T cell receptor beta chain was observed in a study of CD8+ T cells in alopecia areata. Study details: Twice a day, 5 to 10 mg of oral tofacitinib was administered to treated patients. Findings of the study overall: Researchers report lesional scalp, most notably alopecia totalis/universalis, outstripped normal scalp in clonality. Resident alphabeta T-cell populations of normal skin are likewise subject to sequencing in scalp samples.

In its sample, this clone was seen a few times. Its antigen remains unknown. Those with alopecia areata gave lesional scalp punch biopsies and peripheral blood. cDNA reverse transcribed from extracted RNA served as the sequencing template. Libraries were prepared by immunoSEQ multiplex PCR; TCRdb keeps only in-frame clonotypes and omits some of them. The repertoire holds about 120,000 clones, with about 47% as singletons. Germline V CDR1 and CDR2: LNHDA, SQIVND (reference sequence). Trimming removed 3 bases at V and 6 bases at J, with 14 bases between. The CDR3 loop spans 14 amino acids. This receptor was identified in a human donor with alopecia areata. This chain joins TRBV19 and TRBJ1-1; TRBD1 might be the D (5 bases). The material sequenced was CD8+ T cells sorted from blood, taken at week 0. CDR3 sequence: CASSMSRGAAEAFF. In DNA form, the CDR3 reads TGTGCCAGTAGTATGTCAAGGGGCGCGGCTGAAGCTTTCTTT.